These 5 T cell receptor beta chains were all obtained from the same sample, sequenced in a study of T-cell memory formation after mild COVID-19. TCRdb itself ran the 5' RACE reads through MiXCR, one entry per CDR3 protein. The repertoire holds around 400,000 distinct CDR3 sequences, with roughly a quarter as singletons. Source material: PBMCs or a T cell subset sorted from them (not recorded which). The origin of the receptors is an adult woman who had mild COVID-19 (a few samples of this study predate the infection). Cell type and time point are not known.

V gene TRBV18 combines with J gene TRBJ1-5, with D unresolved. The germline gives CDR1 KGHSH, CDR2 LQKENI. V lost 1 base and J lost 5, with 9 bases in between. CDR3 length: 14 amino acids. In DNA form, the CDR3 reads TGTGCCAGCTCACCACAGGGATCGGATCAGCCCCAGCATTTT. Residues: CASSPQGSDQPQHF.

The chain couples TRBV12-3 or TRBV12-4 to TRBJ2-3; 9 positions match TRBD1. V lost 5 bases, J lost 6 bases, and 9 bases stayed unmatched. The CDR3 contains 15 residues. The CDR3 here is CASSPNRGPTDTQYF. In DNA, the CDR3 is TGTGCCAGCAGTCCGAACAGGGGGCCTACGGATACGCAGTATTTT.

The chain employs TRBV7-3 and TRBJ2-2, with a weak D call TRBD1 (5 bases). The ends were cut back, 2 bases at V and 0 bases at J, with 10 bases in the middle. From germline, CDR1 is SGHTA and CDR2 FQGTGA. CDR3 length: 16 amino acids. CDR3 sequence (DNA): TGTGCCAGCAGCTTATACTTGACAGCGAACACCGGGGAGCTGTTTTTT. This gives the protein CASSLYLTANTGELFF. The complete variable domain, with remaining parts taken from reference TRBV7-3 and TRBJ2-2, reads GAGVSQTPSNKVTEKGKYVELRCDPISGHTALYWYRQSLGQGPEFLIYFQGTGAADDSGLPNDRFFAVRPEGSVSTLKIQRTERGDSAVYLCASSLYLTANTGELFFGEGSRLTVL.

The sample holds a few counts of this clonotype. V and J are TRBV7-9 and TRBJ2-7; D possibly corresponds to TRBD1 (5 bases). Trimming cost V 3 bases and J 0 bases, with 9 bases left between them. CDR1 and CDR2 (germline): SEHNR, FQNEAQ (reference sequence). CDR3 size: 14 residues. CDR3 loop: CASSFTQASYEQYF. The CDR3 DNA is TGTGCCAGCAGCTTCACACAGGCCTCCTACGAGCAGTACTTC.

V and J are TRBV2 and TRBJ1-1, with 11 nucleotides matching TRBD1. CDR1 is SNHLY and CDR2 is FYNNEI in the germline V gene. J gave up 6 bases and V 5 bases, and 5 bases lay outside the gene matches. The CDR3 spans 14 residues. This chain's CDR3 is CASSSDRGRPEAFF. The CDR3 bases are TGTGCCAGCAGTTCGGACAGGGGGCGACCTGAAGCTTTCTTT.